This TCR beta chain appears in the sequencing data of a study of early T cells in non-severe SARS-CoV-2 infection (dated by TCRdb to the early 2020s). Looking at the study overall: TCR sequencing used bulk RNA from unsorted whole blood, so alpha and beta chains could not be paired.

The receptor library was made with 5' RACE. The sequencer listed for this sample is NextSeq 500. In the TCR library protocol, unique molecular identifiers were attached to individual cDNA molecules to correct for PCR bias and sequencing error. Both TCR alpha and beta chains were sequenced, and tight co-correlation was observed between alpha and beta sequence abundances in each sample. In the original analysis: V gene, J gene and CDR3 annotation of TCR sequences was performed with Decombinator V4. Expanded TCRs were defined as changing significantly between any two time points under a Poisson model with p below 0.0001. TCR abundances were normalised to the total number of TCRs sequenced in each sample and reported as counts per million. TRAV1-2 paired with TRAJ12, TRAJ20 or TRAJ33 defined MAIT TCRs, while TRAV10 paired with TRAJ18 defined iNKT TCRs. A search of VDJdb, accessed on 1 November 2021, was run for TCRs annotated to CMV, EBV and SARS-CoV-2, with TCRs annotated for multiple antigens excluded. TCRdb reprocessing: public reads trimmed at Q25 with fastp, clones called with MiXCR, in-frame beta chains kept. Rows are combined by CDR3 protein, so each entry shows the most common genes and DNA. The V and J calls and clone size are TCRdb's, not the authors'. The sample has 70,000 to 80,000 distinct CDR3 sequences on record, around 12% of them singletons. The ten largest clones take up 2.5% to 3% of the sample.

The study was a case-control design nested within a healthcare worker cohort in London, UK, with weekly nasopharyngeal swab PCR tests and blood sampling. Between 23 and 31 March 2020, the week of the UK lockdown, healthcare workers were enrolled and then followed up weekly for as long as 16 weeks. Trimming costs V 8 bases and J 2 bases, and their ends lie 15 bases apart. As encoded in the germline V gene (reference sequence), CDR1 is MNHNY while CDR2 is SVGAGI. There are 14 amino acids in the CDR3, from cysteine to phenylalanine inclusive. The kept DNA is CDR3 alone, 42 bases in frame from the first base. This clonotype was detected only a few times. Its recognized antigen is unknown. Base qualities are not provided; no much larger clone lies one nucleotide away. On the study overall, not on this receptor specifically: VDJdb matching was skewed toward anti-spike CD8 responses and likely underestimated virus-specific expansions by missing private and CD4 specificities.

This sequence uses TRBV6-6 and TRBJ1-1; TRBD1 is a possible D gene, resting on 5 matching bases. Sequenced here: whole blood, sampled at baseline. This clonotype was sampled from an adult who was a healthcare worker with PCR-confirmed SARS-CoV-2 infection or an uninfected control (not recorded which). The nucleotide sequence is TGTGCCAGCTCCGTGGGGGGTTCTAACACTGAAGCTTTCTTT. Translated, this is CASSVGGSNTEAFF.